The clone carrying this T cell receptor beta chain was detected once. Its antigen is still unknown. The data were obtained in a study of T cell responses to AZD1222 COVID-19 vaccine. Study details: Researchers grouped second doses given at about 4 or about 12 weeks into one pool. Notes on the study in general: None of the repertoires were sampled until the peak T cell response had passed. Spike was spanned by vaccine-associated CD4 TCRs, with dominance at 160-218 and 743-854.

Clones were read by immunoSEQ multiplex PCR, and TCRdb kept only the in-frame ones, dropping some. The sample lists approximately 130,000 clones, 93% seen once, with more than 0.7% in the top ten. Here the sequenced sample was peripheral blood, taken on day 0 of AZD1222 vaccination. The clonotype was recovered from an adult in good health.

The CDR3 region has the DNA TGTGCCAGCAGAATCCAATCTCCCCACAATGAGCAGTTCTTC. Translation: CASRIQSPHNEQFF. The chain carries TRBV2 and TRBJ2-1; D remains unclear. This CDR3 is 14 amino acids long. Germline values: CDR1 SNHLY, CDR2 FYNNEI. The V end was cut by 6 bases, the J end by 5 bases, with 14 bases between.